This T cell receptor beta chain comes out of a study of cytomegalovirus exposure and HLA in healthy donors (dated by TCRdb to the late 2010s). In the study overall: An earlier analysis of approximately 600 of the donors reported about 290 Gb of sequence data and roughly 100 million unique TCR beta sequences from roughly 180 million T cells. Roughly 300 gigabases of sequencing data and some 85 million unique TCR sequences were included in an early release covering about 620 HLA-typed donors. Of the approximately 400 genotyped donors, over 65% fell in the genetic ancestry cluster associated with self-reported Caucasian donors. The study was designed to test whether signatures of past pathogen exposure could be identified by cataloging public T cell receptors. The study profiled the T cell repertoires of fewer than 850 subjects by immunosequencing and related them to cytomegalovirus serostatus. In addition to the first cohort of approximately 650 subjects, a separate validation cohort of 120 different subjects was used. The study combined high-throughput TCR immunosequencing, statistical association of individual TCRs with disease status, and machine learning to predict cytomegalovirus infection status. A later analysis re-examined previously published TCR beta repertoires from hundreds of donors and added high-resolution HLA genotyping to investigate patterns of TCR occurrence. Rather than using new phenotypic data, the later analysis identified candidate immune exposures from TCR beta sequences and from how often those sequences occurred across donors. To decide whether each TCR beta V gene segment behaved as functional or pseudogenic, an earlier analysis of several hundred of the donors relied on high-throughput TCR beta sequencing. Donor age, sex, ethnicity and CMV serostatus were compiled alongside the repertoire data. In a later genetic analysis, genome-wide SNP genotypes for about 55% of the roughly 700 donors were used, and that subset was treated as a discovery cohort. All discovery cohort repertoires had been generated using a single sequencing platform. Both class I and class II loci were covered by HLA typing, at four-digit resolution. Typing coverage differed by locus: A, B, C, DRB1 and DQB1 were typed in about 620-640 donors, DQA1 in around 500, DPA1 in approximately 610, and DPB1 in around 490. A few DR-DQ haplotypes were treated as single units for association and clustering because of strong linkage in the cohort. Among approximately 370 genotyped donors of the cohort, an average of approximately 240,000 unique TCR beta nucleotide sequences was sequenced per donor, of which about 19% were non-productive. Overall study outcomes, separate from this receptor: A later analysis found that most CMV-associated TCR beta chains appeared HLA-restricted, with HLA associations seemingly driven largely by CMV exposure. Roughly 15 rarely observed V segments, including chromosome 9 orphons, were excluded from the earlier analysis of 550 to 700 of the donors because counts were too low. This cohort had only TCR beta chains sequenced, and the lack of alpha or paired-chain data limited which features could be detected. Some IMGT-functional V segments, including TRBV6-2 and TRBV6-3, could not be told apart with the 87-base-pair reads, so those segments were excluded. A cluster of highly shared sequence variants was judged likely to be a technical artifact of the sequencing pipeline. Most TCR sequences were observed very rarely across donors, whereas some public TCRs were present in many individuals. A few of the identified cytomegalovirus-associated TCR beta chains were confirmed in vitro to be specific for cytomegalovirus antigens. A further reported finding was that TCR beta sequences accurately predicted the HLA-A and HLA-B alleles for most subjects in the first cohort. In a later genetic analysis, a missense DCLRE1C variant was associated with V-gene and J-gene trimming of TCR beta chains, and the association was replicated in an independent cohort. The study listed approximately 150 TCR beta chains as associated with cytomegalovirus. Sequencing depth was assumed to be roughly uniform across donors in the presence/absence analyses, though that assumption may not hold. Cytomegalovirus status was reported to be diagnosed by the classifier with high specificity and sensitivity in both the original and validation cohorts. Compared with the approximately 700-donor mean, donors in an Asian-associated ancestry cluster had fewer N-insertions in productive TCRs, according to a later genetic analysis. Compared with equally common non-associated chains, HLA-associated TCR beta chains in a later analysis were more clonally expanded and had lower generation probabilities. Correlated functional status among segregating V segments might reflect linkage disequilibrium, but an unknown experimental factor could not be ruled out. Immune exposure information for the cohort was limited to CMV serostatus. At a false discovery rate of 0.05, a later analysis linked under 20,000 TCR beta sequences to specific HLA alleles. In an earlier analysis of more than 500 of the donors, most TCR beta V segments appeared in productive rearrangements about 87% or about 30% of the time, broadly matching IMGT annotations. The authors suggested that the approach could potentially be extended to other disease states and immunological phenotypes. A later analysis found that TCR association rates varied across HLA loci, with DRB1 alleles showing the most associated TCRs and HLA-C alleles the fewest. Several of the top co-occurrence clusters appeared to be linked to parvovirus B19, influenza, CMV and Epstein-Barr virus, according to a later analysis. HLA typing was unavailable for some donors at each locus, so association tests used only the typed subset. When HLA alleles, especially DR and DQ, strongly co-occurred, attributing TCR associations to individual alleles was difficult.

On this clone: What antigen it recognizes has not been identified.

In total, around 600 healthy bone marrow donors made up the cohort. Cohort members were all nominally healthy when sampled, although unrecorded immune exposures were likely present. The donor tested CMV seronegative and was one of the 352 seronegative cohort members. Every donor gave a peripheral blood sample, and the peripheral blood mononuclear cells from that sample were used for TCR beta sequencing. The Qiagen DNeasy Blood Extraction Kit was used to extract genomic DNA from the blood cell samples. The CDR3 goes from the cysteine to the phenylalanine over 18 residues. The CDR3 DNA has 54 bases and is translated from base 1. The junction shows trimming of 4 bases on V and 0 bases on J, and the gene matches do not reach 9 bases of it. CDR1 and CDR2 (SGHRS, YFSETQ) derive from the germline V gene. Library preparation used the immunoSEQ multiplex PCR assay. The multiplex PCR relied on a mix of 60 forward primers for TCR Vbeta segments and 13 reverse primers for TCR Jbeta segments. The CDR3 region of rearranged TCR beta genes was amplified from genomic DNA with a multiplex PCR assay. The Illumina HiSeq System was used to sequence the amplified TCR beta libraries as 87-base-pair reads. The authors' pipeline ran thus. A later analysis tallied tens of millions of unique TCR beta chains across the 640 or so repertoires, and some 12 million of those chains were shared by two or more donors. A nearest-neighbor algorithm error-corrected the raw reads and collapsed the reads into unique sequences, merging closely related sequences to remove PCR and sequencing errors. To assign V, D and J gene segments, CDR3 sequences were aligned to IMGT reference sequences. For a sequence to be retained, a match of at least six nucleotides to both a V gene segment and a J gene segment was required. A rearrangement counted as productive if the CDR3 had no stop codons and remained in frame with V and J, and every other rearrangement counted as non-productive. Following IMGT convention, CDR3 was defined as the stretch from the second conserved V-encoded cysteine up to the conserved J-encoded phenylalanine. The earlier analysis of a few hundred of the donors excluded any sequence lacking an unambiguous match to a single V gene segment. In an earlier analysis of about 590 of the donors, a V segment was called functional when productive rearrangements were above 56.7%, and segregating when the standard deviation between donors exceeded 5%. A statistical classification framework was built to diagnose cytomegalovirus status from the catalog of TCR beta chain sequences. V and J gene assignment, in a later analysis, came from comparing TCR nucleotide sequences with IMGT/GENE-DB human TR gene sequences. A later analysis assigned CDR3 sequences and most-parsimonious VDJ recombination scenarios with the TCRdist pipeline. In a later analysis, each TCR beta chain was defined by its CDR3 amino acid sequence together with its V-gene family, and reads lacking a unique V-gene family were excluded. To address suspected cross-contamination and a sequencing artifact, a later analysis removed over 500 highly shared, low-generation-probability nucleotide sequences. A later analysis calculated a clonal expansion index for each public chain from normalized within-repertoire ranks of inferred template counts. A later analysis computed generation probabilities with a VDJ recombination model fitted to out-of-frame rearrangements, and checked the results against IGoR. A later analysis scored TCR-TCR, TCR-HLA and TCR-CMV co-occurrence with hypergeometric tests, applying a repertoire-size bias correction to TCR pairs. A later analysis estimated false discovery rates by permuting HLA or CMV assignments 20 times. In a later analysis, co-occurring TCRs were grouped using DBSCAN, with TCRdist sequence similarity added in when clustering inside HLA-allele-positive subsets. For co-occurrence clustering, repertoires with fewer than 30,000 or more than 120,000 public chains were excluded, along with about five repertoires with anomalous nucleotide sharing. Sourced from immuneACCESS, this table was stored by TCRdb with only in-frame sequences that have V and J called. A share of the clones is absent; for the studies checked, an unresolved V gene accounts for under half, and the remainder has no known explanation. The D gene and trimming were derived from the DNA, and the V and J assignments and clone size from that table. This sample's clone table shows 150,000 or so clones. Over 2% of the sample is in the top ten clones.

This receptor was obtained from a woman between 18 and 29 years old in good health and CMV-seronegative. The sample taken for sequencing was PBMCs. The rearranged segments are TRBV5-1 and TRBJ2-1, with 11 middle bases fitting TRBD2. The DNA sequence reads TGCGCCAGCAGCCCGCTAGCGGGAGGCCGAAGCTCCTACAATGAGCAGTTCTTC. This encodes CASSPLAGGRSSYNEQFF.